Listed here is a single T cell receptor beta chain. The data were taken from a study of identical twins. One entry per CDR3 protein results from TCRdb running MiXCR on the 5' RACE reads. The sample holds 450,000 or so distinct CDR3 sequences, approximately 24% seen once. This CDR3 has 11 residues. V was pared by 4 bases and J by 9 bases, with 9 bases between. The germline V gene has CDR1 MNHNS and CDR2 SASEGT. These same data were also listed under a study on T cells expressing NK-cell markers.

The sample taken for sequencing was CD4+ T cells sorted from blood. The origin of this receptor is a woman aged 18-29 years in good health. The V call is TRBV6-1, the J call TRBJ1-1; tentative D call: TRBD1 (5 bases). CDR3 DNA sequence: TGTGCCAGCAGTGCCGGGGCTCAAGCTTTCTTT. This gives the protein CASSAGAQAFF.